This T cell receptor (beta chain) was retrieved from a study of cytomegalovirus exposure and HLA in healthy donors. Across the study: Unique TCRs numbering some 80 million, obtained from HLA-typed donors, made up an early data release. Genotyping showed approximately 81% of roughly 400 donors falling in the Caucasian-associated ancestry cluster.

The primer mix had 60 Vbeta and 13 Jbeta primers. Assay: immunoSEQ multiplex PCR; the TCRdb copy retains only in-frame clones and omits some. Among approximately 190,000 clones, approximately 78% were seen once, and the ten largest hold around 1.7%. CDR1 and CDR2 from the germline V gene are LNHDA and SQIVND (reference sequence). The CDR3 sequence is 16 residues long. V dropped 3 bases and J dropped 7; count of bases not matched to a gene: 13. General observations from the study: Relative to the approximately 700-donor mean, N-insertions were reportedly fewer in an Asian-associated ancestry cluster in a later analysis. What was likely a sequencing artifact was a cluster of highly shared sequence variants.

A remark on this clone: Antigen unknown.

This TCR was sampled from a woman under 30 in good health and CMV-seronegative. The gene calls are TRBV19 and TRBJ2-3; 7 positions agree with TRBD2. What was sequenced was PBMCs. CDR3 bases: TGTGCCAGTAGTATTCTGGGAGGGCCTACGGTTAATACGCAGTATTTT. Translating it yields CASSILGGPTVNTQYF.